The 3 T cell receptor beta chains below come from one sample, sequenced in a study of human T cells and chemical hapten exposure. Time point described: patch test 3, about 24 weeks after DPC sensitization. The treatment: therapeutic diphenylcyclopropenone sensitization with weekly scalp DPC. MiXCR was run by TCRdb on the RACE reads, yielding one entry per CDR3 protein. The table includes about 71,000 distinct CDR3 sequences, over 8.5% detected once. The sample here was whole blood, taken in connection with sensitization to the hapten diphenylcyclopropenone (DPC). The receptors stem from a woman aged 45-65 years with alopecia areata. Some clones in this sample may be carry-over from other donors' samples.

This clonotype appeared many times. The chain combines TRBV28 with TRBJ2-7, with unresolved D. This CDR3 contains 12 residues. The germline CDR1 and CDR2 sequences are MDHEN and SYDVKM. V was shortened by 5 bases and J by 3 bases, with 8 bases between the two germline ends. The CDR3 nucleotides are TGTGCCAGCAGTACGGCTATCTACGAGCAGTACTTC. It yields the protein CASSTAIYEQYF.

This clonotype was seen many times. The chain is built from TRBV10-3 and TRBJ2-7, with D perhaps matching TRBD1 (5 bases). There are 11 residues in the CDR3. Per the germline V gene, CDR1 is ENHRY and CDR2 is SYGVKD. The V end was cut by 2 bases, the J end by 6 bases, with 5 bases between. The CDR3 sequence is CAISEGAEQYF. In DNA form, the CDR3 reads TGTGCCATCAGTGAGGGGGCCGAGCAGTACTTC.

This clonotype was seen only a few times. This chain connects TRBV27 to TRBJ2-3; 8 positions match TRBD1. Losses at the gene ends were 6 bases for V and 2 bases for J; bases not matched to a gene: 7. Germline assignment: CDR1 MNHEY and CDR2 SMNVEV (reference sequence). There are 15 residues in the CDR3. CDR3 nucleotide sequence: TGTGCCAGCAGCCCGACAGGGGATGCCACAGATACGCAGTATTTT. Translation gives CASSPTGDATDTQYF.